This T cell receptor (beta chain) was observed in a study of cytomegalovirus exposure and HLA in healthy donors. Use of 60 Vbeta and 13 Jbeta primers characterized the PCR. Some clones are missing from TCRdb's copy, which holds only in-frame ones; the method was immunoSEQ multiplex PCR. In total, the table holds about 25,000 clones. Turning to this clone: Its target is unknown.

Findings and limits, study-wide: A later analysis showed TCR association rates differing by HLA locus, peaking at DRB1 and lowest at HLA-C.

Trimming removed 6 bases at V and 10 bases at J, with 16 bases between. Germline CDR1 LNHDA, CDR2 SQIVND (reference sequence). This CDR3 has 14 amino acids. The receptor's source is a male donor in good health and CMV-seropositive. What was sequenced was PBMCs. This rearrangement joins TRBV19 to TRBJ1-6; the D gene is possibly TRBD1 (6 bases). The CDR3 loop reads CASSPAQGGSPLHF. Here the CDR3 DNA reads TGTGCCAGTAGCCCCGCACAAGGGGGATCACCCCTCCACTTT.